Listed below are T cell receptor beta chains from one sample, sequenced in a study of blood T cell repertoires in COVID-19. Produced via immunoSEQ multiplex PCR; TCRdb's table is partial and in-frame only. Altogether about 50,000 clones are present, about three quarters being singletons, with the ten largest covering roughly a fifth. Input material: peripheral blood. These receptors were obtained from a man aged 45 to 65 with active or convalescent COVID-19. Both conserved end residues are part of each CDR3. D genes are given only for firm matches. Clone size is stated in some rows and not others, as once, few, many or a class when expanded.

d_gene: .
abundance: .
v_gene: TRBV2
j_gene: TRBJ2-3
len: 13
CDR3aa: CASSGGQYHTQYF
CDR3nt: TGTGCCAGCAGCGGGGGACAGTACCATACGCAGTATTTT

d_gene: .
abundance: .
v_gene: TRBV6-5
j_gene: TRBJ1-1
len: 13
CDR3aa: CASRRRQNTEAFF
CDR3nt: TGTGCCAGCAGACGCCGACAGAACACTGAAGCTTTCTTT

d_gene: TRBD1
abundance: .
v_gene: TRBV2
j_gene: TRBJ1-2
len: 15
CDR3aa: CASSAGTGTDYGYTF
CDR3nt: TGTGCCAGCAGCGCCGGGACAGGGACCGATTATGGCTACACCTTC

d_gene: .
abundance: .
v_gene: TRBV19
j_gene: TRBJ2-1
len: 12
CDR3aa: CASSMGSNQQFF
CDR3nt: TGTGCCAGTAGTATGGGTAGCAACCAGCAGTTCTTC

d_gene: .
abundance: medium-sized
v_gene: TRBV7-6
j_gene: TRBJ2-1
len: 16
CDR3aa: CASSLAHLEPYNEQFF
CDR3nt: TGTGCCAGCAGCTTAGCGCACCTGGAGCCCTACAATGAGCAGTTCTTC

d_gene: TRBD1
abundance: once
v_gene: TRBV5-6
j_gene: TRBJ1-2
len: 13
CDR3aa: CASSRDRTYGYTF
CDR3nt: TGTGCCAGCAGCCGGGACAGGACCTATGGCTACACCTTC

d_gene: TRBD1
abundance: .
v_gene: TRBV19
j_gene: TRBJ1-3
len: 13
CDR3aa: CASGGTGGNTIYF
CDR3nt: TGTGCCAGTGGGGGGACAGGGGGAAACACCATATATTTT

d_gene: .
abundance: .
v_gene: TRBV19
j_gene: TRBJ2-5
len: 14
CDR3aa: CASSIVGGRETQYF
CDR3nt: TGTGCCAGTAGTATAGTGGGGGGTAGAGAGACCCAGTACTTC

d_gene: TRBD1
abundance: .
v_gene: TRBV5-6
j_gene: TRBJ1-2
len: 13
CDR3aa: CASSYDRARGYTF
CDR3nt: TGTGCCAGCAGCTACGACAGGGCGCGGGGCTACACCTTC

d_gene: .
abundance: .
v_gene: TRBV4-1
j_gene: TRBJ1-3
len: 16
CDR3aa: CASSQDPGLKANTIYF
CDR3nt: TGCGCCAGCAGCCAAGATCCAGGGCTTAAAGCAAACACCATATATTTT

d_gene: .
abundance: few
v_gene: TRBV6-2/TRBV6-3
j_gene: TRBJ2-1
len: 13
CDR3aa: CASSLIPYNEQFF
CDR3nt: TGTGCCAGCAGTTTAATCCCGTACAATGAGCAGTTCTTC

d_gene: .
abundance: .
v_gene: TRBV7-8
j_gene: TRBJ2-2
len: 15
CDR3aa: CASSPTRSNTGELFF
CDR3nt: TGTGCCAGCAGCCCGACTAGGTCGAACACCGGGGAGCTGTTTTTT

d_gene: .
abundance: few
v_gene: TRBV7-9
j_gene: TRBJ2-2
len: 15
CDR3aa: CASSNRASNTGELFF
CDR3nt: TGTGCCAGCAGCAACAGAGCTTCGAACACCGGGGAGCTGTTTTTT

d_gene: .
abundance: .
v_gene: TRBV18
j_gene: TRBJ2-7
len: 14
CDR3aa: CASSPRGGTYEQYF
CDR3nt: TGTGCCAGCTCACCTCGGGGCGGGACCTACGAGCAGTACTTC

d_gene: TRBD1
abundance: .
v_gene: TRBV11-2
j_gene: TRBJ2-7
len: 15
CDR3aa: CASSLDGQGSHEQYF
CDR3nt: TGTGCCAGCAGCTTAGATGGACAGGGGTCCCACGAGCAGTACTTC

d_gene: .
abundance: .
v_gene: TRBV4-1
j_gene: TRBJ1-4
len: 14
CDR3aa: CASSQGRTAEKLFF
CDR3nt: TGCGCCAGCAGCCAAGGGAGGACAGCCGAAAAACTGTTTTTT

d_gene: TRBD2
abundance: .
v_gene: TRBV19
j_gene: TRBJ2-1
len: 15
CDR3aa: CASSRLAGMGNEQFF
CDR3nt: TGTGCCAGTAGTCGACTAGCGGGTATGGGTAATGAGCAGTTCTTC

d_gene: TRBD1
abundance: few
v_gene: TRBV19
j_gene: TRBJ1-1
len: 16
CDR3aa: CASSILPGQGGTEAFF
CDR3nt: TGTGCCAGTAGTATCCTCCCAGGACAGGGAGGGACTGAAGCTTTCTTT

d_gene: TRBD1
abundance: few
v_gene: TRBV19
j_gene: TRBJ2-7
len: 13
CDR3aa: CASSRDRGYEQYF
CDR3nt: TGTGCCAGTAGTAGGGACAGGGGCTACGAGCAGTACTTC

d_gene: TRBD1
abundance: .
v_gene: TRBV20-1
j_gene: TRBJ2-7
len: 15
CDR3aa: CSASSGNRGLYEQYF
CDR3nt: TGCAGTGCTAGTAGCGGAAACAGGGGGCTCTACGAGCAGTACTTC

d_gene: TRBD2
abundance: once
v_gene: TRBV6-5
j_gene: TRBJ2-3
len: 15
CDR3aa: CASHSPGGVLVTQYF
CDR3nt: TGTGCCAGCCACTCCCCCGGGGGGGTACTCGTTACGCAGTATTTT

d_gene: TRBD2
abundance: .
v_gene: TRBV7-6
j_gene: TRBJ2-7
len: 13
CDR3aa: CASSAGEPYEQYF
CDR3nt: TGTGCCAGCAGTGCGGGGGAGCCCTACGAGCAGTACTTC

d_gene: .
abundance: .
v_gene: TRBV30
j_gene: TRBJ1-2
len: 13
CDR3aa: CAWSGSGVSGYTF
CDR3nt: TGTGCCTGGAGTGGGTCAGGGGTATCCGGCTACACCTTC

d_gene: TRBD2
abundance: .
v_gene: TRBV10-3
j_gene: TRBJ2-7
len: 17
CDR3aa: CAISDQSIAGGRGEQYF
CDR3nt: TGTGCCATCAGTGACCAATCAATAGCGGGGGGGCGCGGCGAGCAGTACTTC

d_gene: .
abundance: .
v_gene: TRBV27
j_gene: TRBJ2-1
len: 14
CDR3aa: CASKNWGISDEQFF
CDR3nt: TGTGCCAGCAAGAACTGGGGAATTAGCGATGAGCAGTTCTTC

d_gene: TRBD2
abundance: few
v_gene: TRBV29-1
j_gene: TRBJ2-7
len: 13
CDR3aa: CSGFIAGVEEQYF
CDR3nt: TGCAGCGGGTTCATAGCGGGAGTAGAGGAGCAGTACTTC

d_gene: TRBD1
abundance: .
v_gene: TRBV13
j_gene: TRBJ2-1
len: 15
CDR3aa: CASSLGTENYNEQFF
CDR3nt: TGTGCCAGCAGCTTGGGGACAGAAAATTACAATGAGCAGTTCTTC

d_gene: .
abundance: few
v_gene: TRBV13
j_gene: TRBJ1-2
len: 14
CDR3aa: CASSLLRTNYGYTF
CDR3nt: TGTGCCAGCAGCTTGCTCAGAACTAACTATGGCTACACCTTC

d_gene: TRBD1
abundance: few
v_gene: TRBV5-1
j_gene: TRBJ1-5
len: 15
CDR3aa: CASSTGTGGQGPQHF
CDR3nt: TGCGCCAGCAGCACAGGGACAGGCGGACAGGGGCCCCAGCATTTT

d_gene: TRBD2
abundance: .
v_gene: TRBV18
j_gene: TRBJ2-7
len: 19
CDR3aa: CASSPEELAGGRPTYEQYF
CDR3nt: TGTGCCAGCTCACCAGAGGAACTAGCGGGGGGCCGTCCGACCTACGAGCAGTACTTC

d_gene: .
abundance: .
v_gene: TRBV2
j_gene: TRBJ2-1
len: 15
CDR3aa: CASISVTVSYNEQFF
CDR3nt: TGTGCCAGCATATCGGTAACAGTCTCCTACAATGAGCAGTTCTTC

d_gene: .
abundance: .
v_gene: TRBV10-2
j_gene: TRBJ2-7
len: 13
CDR3aa: CASSAGNSYEQYF
CDR3nt: TGCGCCAGCAGTGCAGGGAACTCCTACGAGCAGTACTTC

d_gene: TRBD2
abundance: .
v_gene: TRBV11-3
j_gene: TRBJ2-2
len: 15
CDR3aa: CASSLSGSDTGELFF
CDR3nt: TGTGCCAGCAGCCTTAGCGGGAGTGACACCGGGGAGCTGTTTTTT

d_gene: TRBD1
abundance: .
v_gene: TRBV18
j_gene: TRBJ1-2
len: 15
CDR3aa: CASSPVRQGNYGYTF
CDR3nt: TGTGCCAGCTCACCAGTGAGACAGGGGAACTATGGCTACACCTTC

d_gene: .
abundance: .
v_gene: TRBV12-3/TRBV12-4
j_gene: TRBJ2-5
len: 13
CDR3aa: CASSFSNGETQYF
CDR3nt: TGTGCCAGCAGTTTTTCGAACGGAGAGACCCAGTACTTC

d_gene: TRBD1
abundance: .
v_gene: TRBV25-1
j_gene: TRBJ1-5
len: 15
CDR3aa: CASLTPGQGRQPQHF
CDR3nt: TGTGCCAGCCTTACTCCGGGACAGGGGAGACAGCCCCAGCATTTT

d_gene: .
abundance: once
v_gene: TRBV2
j_gene: TRBJ2-3
len: 12
CDR3aa: CATSLLTDTQYF
CDR3nt: TGTGCCACCTCACTCCTCACAGATACGCAGTATTTT

d_gene: TRBD1
abundance: .
v_gene: TRBV2
j_gene: TRBJ2-5
len: 15
CDR3aa: CASSDWDRRQETQYF
CDR3nt: TGTGCCAGCAGTGACTGGGACAGGCGACAAGAGACCCAGTACTTC

d_gene: .
abundance: few
v_gene: TRBV15
j_gene: TRBJ1-2
len: 13
CDR3aa: CATSKQVIYGYTF
CDR3nt: TGTGCCACCAGCAAACAGGTAATCTATGGCTACACCTTC

d_gene: TRBD2
abundance: .
v_gene: TRBV3-1/TRBV3-2
j_gene: TRBJ2-1
len: 19
CDR3aa: CASSQVAGTSGGIYNEQFF
CDR3nt: TGTGCCAGCAGCCAAGTCGCCGGGACTAGCGGGGGGATTTACAATGAGCAGTTCTTC